The next 5 T cell receptor beta chains were all read from a single sample in a study of a mutant IDH1 vaccine in newly diagnosed glioma. As to time point: week 11, during vaccination. In every dose of vaccine, 300 ug of mutant IDH1 20-mer peptide was given alongside topical imiquimod. These receptors lack a known antigen. The data were produced by immunoSEQ multiplex PCR, yet TCRdb's version contains in-frame clones alone and is incomplete. The sample holds approximately 21,000 clones; just under 90% are singletons and the top ten take roughly 5%. Specimen: PBMCs, collected from a glioma patient whose treatment included an IDH1 peptide vaccine. The receptor set was obtained from a woman in her 40s with glioma.

The chain carries TRBV7-2 and TRBJ2-7, with D possibly matching TRBD1 (7 bases). Germline assignment: CDR1 SGHTA and CDR2 FQGNSA. The CDR3 covers 14 residues. Trimming pared 7 bases from V and 6 bases from J, leaving 19 bases between. CDR3 nucleotide sequence: TGTGCCAGCACCTTCCAGGGGGGCTCTGGCGAGCAGTACTTC. Amino acids: CASTFQGGSGEQYF.

This clone was recorded once. The chain employs TRBV5-4 and TRBJ2-7; D may be TRBD2 (5 bases). CDR3 length: 13 residues. V dropped 0 bases and J dropped 3 bases, with 7 bases sitting between them. Germline lookup yields CDR1 SGHNT and CDR2 YYREEE (reference sequence). CDR3 nucleotide sequence: TGTGCCAGCAGCTTGGGCGGGCACTACGAGCAGTACTTC. It specifies CASSLGGHYEQYF.

The chain uses TRBV25-1 and TRBJ2-6; D is ambiguous. This CDR3 region has 13 residues. Trimming shortened V by 6 bases and J by 4 bases, and 7 bases separated the two germline ends. Germline V gene sequence: CDR1 MGHDK, CDR2 SYGVNS. The CDR3 DNA is TGTGCCAGCAGAGAAGCCGGGGCCAACGTCCTGACTTTC. Its translation: CASREAGANVLTF.

This chain links TRBV29-1 with TRBJ2-2; weak D call: TRBD2 (6 bases). V shed 4 bases and J shed 7 bases, with 10 bases lying between them. CDR1 and CDR2 from the germline V gene are SQVTM and ANQGSEA. The CDR3 extends over 12 amino acids. The CDR3 here is CSVVVGGGELFF. The CDR3 nucleotides are TGCAGCGTTGTTGTGGGAGGCGGGGAGCTGTTTTTT.

This chain connects TRBV19 to TRBJ1-3, with D hard to call. V was pared by 3 bases and J by 2 bases, with 14 bases between. In germline, CDR1 is LNHDA, CDR2 SQIVND (reference sequence). The CDR3 is made up of 16 amino acids. The CDR3 nucleotides read TGTGCCAGTAGTATGAGACACTTAGCGACTGGAAACACCATATATTTT. This encodes CASSMRHLATGNTIYF.